This T cell receptor beta chain was identified in a study of blood T cell repertoires in COVID-19. The assay was immunoSEQ multiplex PCR, and TCRdb's table has in-frame clones only and misses some. The sample holds about 500,000 clones; 85% to 90% are singletons and the top ten take about 8%. V lost 1 base and J 8 bases, leaving 9 bases between the germline ends. The CDR3 has 13 amino acids. Germline assignment: CDR1 GTSNPN and CDR2 SVGIG (reference sequence). The rearrangement joins TRBV30 to TRBJ1-6; D is undetermined. The clonotype was recovered from a woman aged 50 to 60 with COVID-19, enrolled during active disease. The sample taken for sequencing was peripheral blood. CDR3 residues: CAWSAHQDSPLHF. In DNA, the CDR3 is TGTGCCTGGAGTGCCCACCAGGATTCACCCCTCCACTTT. Full variable domain (remainder filled in from reference TRBV30 and TRBJ1-6): SQTIHQWPATLVQPVGSPLSLECTVEGTSNPNLYWYRQAAGRGLQLLFYSVGIGQISSEVPQNLSASRPQDRQFILSSKKLLLSDSGFYLCAWSAHQDSPLHFGNGTRLTVT.